These 19 T cell receptor beta chains came from one sample sequenced in a study of OX40 agonist ivuxolimab in advanced cancers. Generated by immunoSEQ multiplex PCR, the TCRdb table keeps only in-frame clones and is missing some. The sample records some 80,000 clones, 80% to 90% being singletons. The material was CD4+ or CD8+ T cells sorted from blood, obtained in a trial of the OX40 agonist ivuxolimab. These receptors were collected from an adult with an advanced solid tumor such as melanoma, head and neck, liver or kidney cancer.

J is TRBJ2-5 and V is TRBV6-5, with a tentative D call TRBD1 (6 bases). The end of the DNA aligns better with TRBJ2-7, so the J call may be wrong. Germline loops: CDR1 MNHEY, CDR2 SVGAGI. CDR3 length: 13 amino acids. The CDR3 nucleotides read TGTGCCAGCAGTGAAGGACAGTTATACGAGCAGTACTTC. Translating it yields CASSEGQLYEQYF.

The chain links TRBV11-2 to TRBJ2-7; a weak D match, TRBD1 (6 bases). The germline V and J ends were trimmed by 4 bases and 12 bases, with 19 bases remaining between them. CDR1 is SGHAT and CDR2 is FQNNGV in the germline V gene. CDR3 length: 13 residues. CDR3 amino acids: CASSSYPGELMYF. As DNA, the CDR3 is TGTGCCAGCAGCTCCTATCCAGGGGAATTGATGTACTTC.

The chain's CDR3 is CASSQQQSGNTIYF. The CDR3 DNA sequence: TGTGCCAGCAGTCAGCAGCAGTCTGGAAACACCATATATTTT. The chain recombines TRBV6-1 with TRBJ1-3; no firm D call. The CDR3 totals 14 residues. V was trimmed by 5 bases and J by 1 base, leaving 9 bases between them. Germline V lookup: CDR1 MNHNS, CDR2 SASEGT.

The V and J genes are TRBV10-3 and TRBJ2-5; 10 nucleotides match TRBD2. Trimming removed 5 bases from V and 4 bases from J; junction bases left unmatched: 7. The CDR3 covers 15 residues. Germline V gene data show CDR1 as ENHRY and CDR2 as SYGVKD. The CDR3 protein is CAISSTSGARETQYF. CDR3 coding DNA: TGTGCCATCAGTAGTACTAGCGGGGCTCGAGAGACCCAGTACTTC.

The chain recombines TRBV19 with TRBJ1-1; 7 bases match TRBD1. Germline V gene sequence: CDR1 LNHDA, CDR2 SQIVND (reference sequence). V lost 0 bases to trimming and J lost 11 bases; unmatched junction nucleotides: 9. The CDR3 length is 14 residues. CDR3 DNA: TGTGCCAGTAGTATAGAAAGGACAGGAGGGCGGGCTTTCTTT. This encodes CASSIERTGGRAFF.

The chain links TRBV4-2 to TRBJ1-1, with 10 bases lining up with TRBD1. Germline CDR1 is LGHNA and CDR2 is YNFKEQ. The CDR3 loop spans 14 amino acids. The trim removed 4 bases at V and 1 base at J, leaving 0 bases unmatched. The CDR3 region is CASSRDRGNTEAFF. The CDR3 bases are TGTGCCAGCAGCCGGGACAGGGGGAACACTGAAGCTTTCTTT.

The chain carries TRBV2 and TRBJ1-4; D not certain. The germline CDR1 and CDR2 sequences are SNHLY and FYNNEI. Trimming shortened V by 3 bases and J by 8 bases, and 4 bases separated the two germline ends. This CDR3 spans 11 amino acids. The CDR3 DNA is TGTGCCAGCAGTGATTGGGAAAAACTGTTTTTT. Its translation is CASSDWEKLFF.

V and J are TRBV11-2 and TRBJ1-1; 7 bases match TRBD1. In germline, CDR1 is SGHAT, CDR2 FQNNGV. J gave up 2 bases and V 5 bases, and 5 bases lay outside the gene matches. The CDR3 spans 14 residues. Here the CDR3 DNA reads TGTGCCAGCAGCCTACACAGGGGAAACACTGAAGCTTTCTTT. It encodes CASSLHRGNTEAFF.

The chain carries TRBV10-3 and TRBJ1-5; no reliable D call. Trimming removed 2 bases at V and 4 bases at J, with 12 bases between. The germline gives CDR1 ENHRY, CDR2 SYGVKD. The CDR3 length is 15 residues. The CDR3 sequence is CAISEAAGKNQPQHF. The CDR3 bases are TGTGCCATCAGTGAGGCAGCGGGGAAAAATCAGCCCCAGCATTTT.

The V call is TRBV5-4, the J call TRBJ2-3; 7 positions agree with TRBD2. CDR1 is SGHNT, CDR2 YYREEE, per germline (reference sequence). V lost 3 bases to trimming and J lost 0 bases; unmatched junction nucleotides: 10. The CDR3 has 17 residues. The CDR3 is CASSSEGGGLSTDTQYF. The CDR3 region has the DNA TGTGCCAGCAGCTCGGAAGGCGGGGGTCTGAGCACAGATACGCAGTATTTT.

This chain joins TRBV5-5 and TRBJ2-7; tentative D call: TRBD1 (7 bases). Germline assignment: CDR1 SGHKS and CDR2 YYEKEE (reference sequence). The V end lost 0 bases, the J end lost 5 bases, and 9 bases lay between the germline ends. The CDR3 loop spans 13 amino acids. In nucleotides, the CDR3 is TGTGCCAGCAGCTTGGCCAGGGGGGACGAGCAGTACTTC. Translated: CASSLARGDEQYF.

The rearrangement links TRBV18 to TRBJ1-3; 10 bases line up with TRBD1. The CDR3 extends over 15 amino acids. V trimming: 7 bases; J trimming: 2 bases; junction bases outside the gene matches: 5. Germline values: CDR1 KGHSH, CDR2 LQKENI. The CDR3 loop reads CASYSGTGAGNTIYF. The CDR3 nucleotides read TGTGCCAGCTATTCCGGGACAGGGGCTGGAAACACCATATATTTT.

The V and J genes are TRBV4-1 and TRBJ2-1; D might be TRBD1 (6 bases). V was cut by 4 bases and J by 8 bases, with 18 bases left in between. There are 15 residues in the CDR3. CDR1 is MGHRA and CDR2 is YSYEKL in the germline V gene. The CDR3 sequence: CASSLMDSWADEQFF. The CDR3 bases are TGCGCCAGCAGCCTCATGGACAGCTGGGCGGATGAGCAGTTCTTC.

This clone showed up just a few times. The chain joins TRBV7-9 to TRBJ2-7; D may be TRBD2 (5 bases). The V end lost 5 bases, the J end lost 6 bases, and 14 bases lay between the germline ends. The CDR3 has 13 residues. Germline CDR1 is SEHNR and CDR2 is FQNEAQ (reference sequence). In DNA form, the CDR3 reads TGTGCCAGCAGCCTCCGCGAACGGGGCGAGCAGTACTTC. As protein: CASSLRERGEQYF.

Written as DNA, the CDR3 is TGTGCCAGCAGCTTTGGTACAGAGACCCAGTACTTC. The encoded protein is CASSFGTETQYF. The chain combines TRBV5-6 with TRBJ2-5; no clear D gene. CDR1 is SGHDT and CDR2 is YYEEEE in the germline V gene. V dropped 2 bases and J dropped 4 bases, with 6 bases sitting between them. The CDR3 loop spans 12 amino acids. Combining the CDR3 with reference TRBV5-6 and TRBJ2-5 gives the whole variable domain DAGVTQSPTHLIKTRGQQVTLRCSPKSGHDTVSWYQQALGQGPQFIFQYYEEEERQRGNFPDRFSGHQFPNYSSELNVNALLLGDSALYLCASSFGTETQYFGPGTRLLVL.

This clone came up a few times. This chain joins TRBV5-1 and TRBJ1-3; maybe TRBD1 (5 bases). Germline assignment: CDR1 SGHRS and CDR2 YFSETQ. The CDR3 covers 16 residues. Trimming took 7 bases from V and 0 from J, leaving 17 bases between them. DNA for the CDR3: TGCGCCAGCGCCACGGGGCTCGGGAACTCTGGAAACACCATATATTTT. Translating it yields CASATGLGNSGNTIYF.

The chain couples TRBV7-9 to TRBJ2-6, with 11 nucleotides matching TRBD1. Trimming took 0 bases from V and 2 from J; bases not matched to a gene: 3. There are 18 residues in the CDR3. Germline-derived CDR1 and CDR2 are SEHNR and FQNEAQ (reference sequence). CDR3 coding DNA: TGTGCCAGCAGCTTAGCCGGACAGGGGGCGCCTGGGGCCAACGTCCTGACTTTC. It specifies CASSLAGQGAPGANVLTF.

The gene calls are TRBV10-3 and TRBJ2-7; 12 bases agree with TRBD1. The CDR3 totals 14 residues. The V segment lost 4 bases and the J segment 5 bases; nucleotides outside the gene matches: 3. Germline loops: CDR1 ENHRY, CDR2 SYGVKD. The CDR3 bases are TGTGCCATCAGTGGGGACAGGGGGCAGGACGAGCAGTACTTC. It specifies CAISGDRGQDEQYF.

This clone was seen just once. V gene TRBV29-1 combines with J gene TRBJ2-5; D possibly uses TRBD1 or TRBD2 (5 bases each). CDR1 is SQVTM and CDR2 is ANQGSEA in the germline V gene. Deletions cut 3 bases from V and 4 bases from J, with 15 bases between. The CDR3 totals 14 residues. This CDR3 reads CSVDRKGTGETQYF. In DNA form, the CDR3 reads TGCAGCGTTGATCGTAAGGGGACCGGAGAGACCCAGTACTTC.